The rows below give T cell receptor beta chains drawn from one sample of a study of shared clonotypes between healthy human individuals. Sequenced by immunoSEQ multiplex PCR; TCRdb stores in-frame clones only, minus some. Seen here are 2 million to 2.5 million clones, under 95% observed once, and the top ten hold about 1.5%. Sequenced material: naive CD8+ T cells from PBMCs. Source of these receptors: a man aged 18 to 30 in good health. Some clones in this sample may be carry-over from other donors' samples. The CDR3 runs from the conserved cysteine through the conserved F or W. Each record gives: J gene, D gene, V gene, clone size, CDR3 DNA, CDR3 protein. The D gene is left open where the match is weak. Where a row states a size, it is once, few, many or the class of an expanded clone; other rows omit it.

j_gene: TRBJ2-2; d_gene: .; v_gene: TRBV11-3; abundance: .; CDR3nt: TGTGCCAGCAGCCTGGGTCGCGGACGTTCGAACACCGGGGAGCTGTTTTTT; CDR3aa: CASSLGRGRSNTGELFF
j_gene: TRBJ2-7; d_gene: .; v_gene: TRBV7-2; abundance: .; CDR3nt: TGTGCCAGCAGCCCGCGGGGAGGGGGGTACGAGCAGTACTTC; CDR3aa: CASSPRGGGYEQYF
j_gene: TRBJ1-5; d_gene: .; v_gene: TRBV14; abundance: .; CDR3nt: TGTGCCAGCAGCCCCTCTTTGAGGCAGGTCAATCAGCCCCAGCATTTT; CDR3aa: CASSPSLRQVNQPQHF
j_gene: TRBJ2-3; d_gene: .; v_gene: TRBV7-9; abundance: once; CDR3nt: TGTGCCAGCAGCCCCCGGGGGTCGGTTACAGATACGCAGTATTTT; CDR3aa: CASSPRGSVTDTQYF
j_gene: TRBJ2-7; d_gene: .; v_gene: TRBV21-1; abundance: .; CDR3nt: TGTGCCAGCAGCACAGGAAGACGACTTTCCTCCTACGAGCAGTACTTC; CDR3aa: CASSTGRRLSSYEQYF
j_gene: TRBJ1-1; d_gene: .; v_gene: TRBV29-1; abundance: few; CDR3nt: TGCAGCCTGGGAGGAGCTGAAGCTTTCTTT; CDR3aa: CSLGGAEAFF
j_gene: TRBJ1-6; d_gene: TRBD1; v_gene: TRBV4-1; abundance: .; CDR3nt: TGCGCCAGCAGCCAAGGGCAGGGGGTAAATAATTCACCCCTCCACTTT; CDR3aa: CASSQGQGVNNSPLHF
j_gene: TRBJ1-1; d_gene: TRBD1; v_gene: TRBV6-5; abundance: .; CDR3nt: TGTGCCAGCAGTTCGCAGACAGGGCTGAACACTGAAGCTTTCTTT; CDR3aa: CASSSQTGLNTEAFF
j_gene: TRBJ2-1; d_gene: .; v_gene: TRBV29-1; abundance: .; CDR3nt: TGCAGCGTTAGACAGGATCATGAGCAGTTCTTC; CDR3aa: CSVRQDHEQFF
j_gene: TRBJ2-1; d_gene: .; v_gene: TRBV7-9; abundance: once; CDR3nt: TGTGCCAGCAGAGGGGATGAGCAGTTCTTC; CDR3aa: CASRGDEQFF
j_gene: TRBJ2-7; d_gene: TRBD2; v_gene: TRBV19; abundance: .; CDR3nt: TGTGCCAGTAGCACAGGGACTAGCGGACTCTACGAGCAGTACTTC; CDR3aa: CASSTGTSGLYEQYF
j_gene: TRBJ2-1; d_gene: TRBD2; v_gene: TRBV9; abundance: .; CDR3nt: TGTGCCAGCAGCGGCCGAGCGGGAACGGTTCAGGAGTTCTTC; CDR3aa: CASSGRAGTVQEFF
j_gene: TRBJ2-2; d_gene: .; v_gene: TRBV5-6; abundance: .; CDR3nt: TGTGCCAGCAGCTTGGGACCCGGGGAGCTGTTTTTT; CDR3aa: CASSLGPGELFF
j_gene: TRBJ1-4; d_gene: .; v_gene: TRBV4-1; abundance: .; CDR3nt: TGCGCCAGCAGCCAAGAAGGGGGAACCCCGGCTAATGAAAAACTGTTTTTT; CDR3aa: CASSQEGGTPANEKLFF
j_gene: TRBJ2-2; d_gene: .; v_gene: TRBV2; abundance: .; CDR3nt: TGTGCCAGCAGCCAAAACTCCCTAGCCCCGAACACCGGGGAGCTGTTTTTT; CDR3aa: CASSQNSLAPNTGELFF
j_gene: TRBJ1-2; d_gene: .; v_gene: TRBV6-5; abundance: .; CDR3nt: TGTGCCAGCAGTCCCTCGGGGGGGCGGTTTGGCTACACCTTC; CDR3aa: CASSPSGGRFGYTF